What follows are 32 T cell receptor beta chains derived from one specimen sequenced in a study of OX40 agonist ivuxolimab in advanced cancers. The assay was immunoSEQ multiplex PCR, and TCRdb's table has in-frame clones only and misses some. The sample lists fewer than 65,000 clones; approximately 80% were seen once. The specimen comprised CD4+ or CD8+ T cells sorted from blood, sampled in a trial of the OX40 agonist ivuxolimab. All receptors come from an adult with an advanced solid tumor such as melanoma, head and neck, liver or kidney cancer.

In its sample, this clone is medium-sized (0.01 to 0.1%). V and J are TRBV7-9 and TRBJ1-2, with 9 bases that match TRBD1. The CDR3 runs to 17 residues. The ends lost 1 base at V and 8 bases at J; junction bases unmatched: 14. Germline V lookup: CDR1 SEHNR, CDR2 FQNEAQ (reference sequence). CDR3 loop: CASSLDGGVQGAQGYTF. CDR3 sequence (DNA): TGTGCCAGCAGCTTAGACGGTGGGGTACAGGGGGCGCAAGGCTACACCTTC.

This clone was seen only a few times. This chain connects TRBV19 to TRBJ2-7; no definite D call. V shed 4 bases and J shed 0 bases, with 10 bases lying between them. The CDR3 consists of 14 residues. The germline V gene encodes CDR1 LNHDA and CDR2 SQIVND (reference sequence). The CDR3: CASSKTSSSYEQYF. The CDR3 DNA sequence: TGTGCCAGTAGTAAGACAAGCAGCTCCTACGAGCAGTACTTC.

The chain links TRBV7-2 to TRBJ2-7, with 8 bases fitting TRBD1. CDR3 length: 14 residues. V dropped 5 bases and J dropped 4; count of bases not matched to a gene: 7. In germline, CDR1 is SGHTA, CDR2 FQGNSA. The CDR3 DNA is TGTGCCAGCAGCCGGGGACAGGAGGGGTACGAGCAGTACTTC. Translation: CASSRGQEGYEQYF.

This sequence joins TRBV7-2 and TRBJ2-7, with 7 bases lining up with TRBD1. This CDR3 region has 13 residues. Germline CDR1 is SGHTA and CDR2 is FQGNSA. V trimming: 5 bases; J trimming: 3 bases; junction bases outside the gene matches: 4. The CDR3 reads CASSEDRHYEQYF. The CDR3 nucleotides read TGTGCCAGCAGCGAGGACAGGCACTACGAGCAGTACTTC. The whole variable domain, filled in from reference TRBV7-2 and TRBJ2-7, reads GAGVSQSPSNKVTEKGKDVELRCDPISGHTALYWYRQSLGQGLEFLIYFQGNSAPDKSGLPSDRFSAERTGGSVSTLTIQRTQQEDSAVYLCASSEDRHYEQYFGPGTRLTVT.

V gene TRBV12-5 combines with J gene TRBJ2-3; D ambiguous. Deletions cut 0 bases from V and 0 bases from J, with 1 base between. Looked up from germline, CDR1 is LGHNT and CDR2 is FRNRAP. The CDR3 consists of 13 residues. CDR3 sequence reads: CASGLVSTDTQYF. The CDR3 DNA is TGTGCTAGTGGTTTGGTTAGCACAGATACGCAGTATTTT.

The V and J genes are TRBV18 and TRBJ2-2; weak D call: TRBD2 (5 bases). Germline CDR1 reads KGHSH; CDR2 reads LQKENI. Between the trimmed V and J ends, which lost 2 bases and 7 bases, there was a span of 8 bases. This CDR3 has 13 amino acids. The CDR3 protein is CASSPSGGGELFF. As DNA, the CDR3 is TGTGCCAGCTCACCAAGCGGCGGCGGGGAGCTGTTTTTT.

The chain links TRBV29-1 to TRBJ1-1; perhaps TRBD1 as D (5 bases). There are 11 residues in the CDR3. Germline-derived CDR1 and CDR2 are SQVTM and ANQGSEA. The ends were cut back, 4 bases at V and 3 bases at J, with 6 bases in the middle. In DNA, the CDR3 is TGCAGCGTTGCGACAGACACTGAAGCTTTCTTT. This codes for CSVATDTEAFF.

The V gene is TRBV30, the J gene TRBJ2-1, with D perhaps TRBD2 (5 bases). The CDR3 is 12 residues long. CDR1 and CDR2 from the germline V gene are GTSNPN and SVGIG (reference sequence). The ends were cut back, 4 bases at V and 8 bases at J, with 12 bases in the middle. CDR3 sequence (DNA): TGTGCCTGGAACCGCCTAGCAGATGAGCAGTTCTTC. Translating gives CAWNRLADEQFF.

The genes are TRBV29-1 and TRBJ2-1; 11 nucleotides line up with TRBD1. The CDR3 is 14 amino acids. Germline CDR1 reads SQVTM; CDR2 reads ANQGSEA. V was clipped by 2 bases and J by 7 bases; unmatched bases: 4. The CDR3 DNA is TGCAGCGTTGAATGGACAGGGGGCAGGAATGAGCAGTTCTTC. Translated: CSVEWTGGRNEQFF.

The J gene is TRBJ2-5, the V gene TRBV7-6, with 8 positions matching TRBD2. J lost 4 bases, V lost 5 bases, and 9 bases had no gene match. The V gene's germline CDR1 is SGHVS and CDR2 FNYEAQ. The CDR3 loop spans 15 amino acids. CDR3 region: CASSPVAGGGETQYF. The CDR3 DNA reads TGTGCCAGCAGCCCCGTGGCGGGGGGTGGAGAGACCCAGTACTTC.

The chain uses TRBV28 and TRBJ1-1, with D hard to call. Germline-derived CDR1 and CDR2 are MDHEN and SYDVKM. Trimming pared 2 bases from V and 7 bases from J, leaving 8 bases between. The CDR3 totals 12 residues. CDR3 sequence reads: CASSLGIGEAFF. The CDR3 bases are TGTGCCAGCAGTTTAGGGATCGGTGAAGCTTTCTTT.

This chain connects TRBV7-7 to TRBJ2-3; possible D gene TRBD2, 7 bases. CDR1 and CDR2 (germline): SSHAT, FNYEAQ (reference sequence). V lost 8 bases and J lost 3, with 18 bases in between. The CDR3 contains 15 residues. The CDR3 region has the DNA TGTGCCAGCGCGCTAGTGGGGGGGCCGACAGATACGCAGTATTTT. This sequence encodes CASALVGGPTDTQYF.

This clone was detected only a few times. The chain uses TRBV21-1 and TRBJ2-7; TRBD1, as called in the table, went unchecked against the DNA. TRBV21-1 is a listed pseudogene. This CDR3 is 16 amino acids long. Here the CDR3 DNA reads TGTGCCAGCAGCAAAGCGCGGGACAGGGGGCCCTACGAGCAGTACTTC. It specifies CASSKARDRGPYEQYF.

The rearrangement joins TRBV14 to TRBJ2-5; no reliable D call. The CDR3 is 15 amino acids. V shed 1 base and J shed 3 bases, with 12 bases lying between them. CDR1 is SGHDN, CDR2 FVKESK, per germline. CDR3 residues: CASSQGIVVEETQYF. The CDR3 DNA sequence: TGTGCCAGCAGCCAAGGGATCGTGGTAGAAGAGACCCAGTACTTC.

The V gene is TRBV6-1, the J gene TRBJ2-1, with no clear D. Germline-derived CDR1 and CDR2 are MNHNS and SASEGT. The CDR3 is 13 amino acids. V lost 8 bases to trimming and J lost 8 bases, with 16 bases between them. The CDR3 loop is CASSRDSFYEQFF. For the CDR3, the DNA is TGTGCCAGCTCGCGCGACTCGTTCTATGAGCAGTTCTTC.

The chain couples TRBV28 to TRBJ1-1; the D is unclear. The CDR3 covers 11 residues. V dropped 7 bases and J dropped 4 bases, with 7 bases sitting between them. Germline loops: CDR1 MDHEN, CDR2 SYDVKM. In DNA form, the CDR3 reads TGTGCCAGCACCTACGCCACTGAAGCTTTCTTT. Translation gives CASTYATEAFF.

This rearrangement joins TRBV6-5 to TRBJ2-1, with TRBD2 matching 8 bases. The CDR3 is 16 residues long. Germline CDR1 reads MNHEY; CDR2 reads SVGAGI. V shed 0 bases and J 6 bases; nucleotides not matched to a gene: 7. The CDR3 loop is CASSYSKYSGTNEQFF. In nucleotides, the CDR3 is TGTGCCAGCAGTTACTCGAAATATAGCGGGACCAATGAGCAGTTCTTC.

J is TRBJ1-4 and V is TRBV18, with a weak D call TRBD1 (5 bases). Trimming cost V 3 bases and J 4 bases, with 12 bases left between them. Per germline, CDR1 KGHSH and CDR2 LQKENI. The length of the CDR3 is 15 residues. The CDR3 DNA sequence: TGTGCCAGCTCACCGAACGGGGCAAGTAATGAAAAACTGTTTTTT. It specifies CASSPNGASNEKLFF.

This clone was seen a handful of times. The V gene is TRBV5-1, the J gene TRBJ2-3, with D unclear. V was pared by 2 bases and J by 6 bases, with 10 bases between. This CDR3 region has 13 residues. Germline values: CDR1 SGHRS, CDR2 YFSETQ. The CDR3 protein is CASSFTEADTQYF. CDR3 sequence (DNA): TGCGCCAGCAGCTTTACCGAGGCTGATACGCAGTATTTT.

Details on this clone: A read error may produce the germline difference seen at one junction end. CDR3 DNA: TGCGTCAGCAGCTTGTCTGGTCCCCGGGCAACTAATGAAAAACTGTTTTTT. Translating gives CVSSLSGPRATNEKLFF. This chain joins TRBV5-1 and TRBJ1-4; the D is unclear. The CDR3 loop spans 17 amino acids. The germline V gene has CDR1 SGHRS and CDR2 YFSETQ.

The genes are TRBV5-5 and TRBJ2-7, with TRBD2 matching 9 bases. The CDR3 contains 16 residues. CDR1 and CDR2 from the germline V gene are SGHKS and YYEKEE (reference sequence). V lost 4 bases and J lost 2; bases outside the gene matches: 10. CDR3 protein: CASSRFLAGEPYEQYF. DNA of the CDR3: TGTGCCAGCAGCCGTTTTTTAGCGGGGGAACCCTACGAGCAGTACTTC.

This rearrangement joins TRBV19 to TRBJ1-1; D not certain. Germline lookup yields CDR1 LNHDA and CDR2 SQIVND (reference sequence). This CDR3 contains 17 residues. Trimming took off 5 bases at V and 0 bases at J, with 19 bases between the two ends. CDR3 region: CASSHYSGNLLNTEAFF. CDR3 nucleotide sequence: TGTGCCAGTAGTCACTATTCGGGCAATCTGTTGAACACTGAAGCTTTCTTT.

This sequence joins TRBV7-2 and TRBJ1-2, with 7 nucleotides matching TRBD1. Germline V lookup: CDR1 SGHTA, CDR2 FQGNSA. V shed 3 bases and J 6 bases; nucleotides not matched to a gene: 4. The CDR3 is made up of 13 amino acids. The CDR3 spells CASSFDRVDGYTF. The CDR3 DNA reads TGTGCCAGCAGCTTCGACAGGGTGGATGGCTACACCTTC.

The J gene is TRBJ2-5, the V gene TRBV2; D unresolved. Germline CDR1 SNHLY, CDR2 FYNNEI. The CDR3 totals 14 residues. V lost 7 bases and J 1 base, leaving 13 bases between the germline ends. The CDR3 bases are TGTGCCAGCATCGAAGGGCAGCTCCAAGAGACCCAGTACTTC. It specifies CASIEGQLQETQYF.

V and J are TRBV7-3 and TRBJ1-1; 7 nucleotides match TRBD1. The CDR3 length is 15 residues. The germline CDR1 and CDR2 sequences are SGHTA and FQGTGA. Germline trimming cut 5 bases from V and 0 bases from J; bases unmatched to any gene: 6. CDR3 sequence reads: CASSPPGQLNTEAFF. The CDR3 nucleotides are TGTGCCAGCAGCCCGCCGGGACAGTTGAACACTGAAGCTTTCTTT.

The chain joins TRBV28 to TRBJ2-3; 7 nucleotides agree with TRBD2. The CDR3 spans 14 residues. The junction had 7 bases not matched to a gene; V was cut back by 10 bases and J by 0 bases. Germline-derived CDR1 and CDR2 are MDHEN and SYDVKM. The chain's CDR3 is CANSNGGSTDTQYF. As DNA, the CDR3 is TGTGCCAACAGCAACGGGGGGAGCACAGATACGCAGTATTTT.

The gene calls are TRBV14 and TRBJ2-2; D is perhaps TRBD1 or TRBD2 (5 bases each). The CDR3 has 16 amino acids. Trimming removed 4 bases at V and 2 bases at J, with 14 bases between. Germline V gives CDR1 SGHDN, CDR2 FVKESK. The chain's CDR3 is CASSPTGTENTGELFF. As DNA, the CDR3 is TGTGCCAGCAGCCCGACCGGGACCGAAAACACCGGGGAGCTGTTTTTT.

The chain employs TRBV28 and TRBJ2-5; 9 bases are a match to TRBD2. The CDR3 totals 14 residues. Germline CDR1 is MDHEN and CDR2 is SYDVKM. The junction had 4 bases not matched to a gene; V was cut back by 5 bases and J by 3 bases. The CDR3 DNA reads TGTGCCAGCAGTCCTAGCGGGGCCGAAGAGACCCAGTACTTC. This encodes CASSPSGAEETQYF. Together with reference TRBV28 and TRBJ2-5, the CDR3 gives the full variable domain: DVKVTQSSRYLVKRTGEKVFLECVQDMDHENMFWYRQDPGLGLRLIYFSYDVKMKEKGDIPEGYSVSREKKERFSLILESASTNQTSMYLCASSPSGAEETQYFGPGTRLLVL.

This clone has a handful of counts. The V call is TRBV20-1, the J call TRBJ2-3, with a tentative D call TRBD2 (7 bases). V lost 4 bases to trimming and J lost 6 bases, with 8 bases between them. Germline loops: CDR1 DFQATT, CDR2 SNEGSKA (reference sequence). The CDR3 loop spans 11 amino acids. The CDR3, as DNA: TGCAGTGCTACGGGGGGCGATACGCAGTATTTT. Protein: CSATGGDTQYF.

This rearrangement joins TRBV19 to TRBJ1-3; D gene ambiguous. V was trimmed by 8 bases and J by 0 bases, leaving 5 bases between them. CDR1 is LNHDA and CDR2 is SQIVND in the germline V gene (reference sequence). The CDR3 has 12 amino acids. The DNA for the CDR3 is TGTGCCAGTTGGGACTCTGGAAACACCATATATTTT. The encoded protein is CASWDSGNTIYF.

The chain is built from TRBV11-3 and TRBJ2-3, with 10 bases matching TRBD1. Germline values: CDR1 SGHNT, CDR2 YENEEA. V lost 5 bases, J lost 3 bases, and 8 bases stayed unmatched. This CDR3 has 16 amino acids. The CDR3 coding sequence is TGTGCCAGCAGCCGAGGGCTGGGACAGGGGACAGATACGCAGTATTTT. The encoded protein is CASSRGLGQGTDTQYF.

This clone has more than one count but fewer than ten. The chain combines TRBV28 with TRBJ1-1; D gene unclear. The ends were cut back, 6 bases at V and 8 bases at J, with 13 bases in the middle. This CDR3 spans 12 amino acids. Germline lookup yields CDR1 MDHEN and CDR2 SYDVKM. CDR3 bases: TGTGCCAGCAGCCCTAATCTCCCAGAAGCTTTCTTT. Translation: CASSPNLPEAFF.